These 30 T cell receptor beta chains originate from one sample sequenced in a study of T-cell reconstitution after alpha-beta-depleted transplantation in children (dated by TCRdb to the mid-2010s). The library was built by means of PCR. This sample was sequenced with an Illumina HiSeq 2500. To normalize quantification of the TCRbeta repertoire, the TCR libraries were built with molecular barcoding that relied on unique molecular identifiers. TCRdb reworked the public reads: Q25 trimming with fastp, MiXCR clone assembly, productive beta chains retained. Rows are unified per CDR3 protein, each entry keeping the most common DNA and genes. Within this sample are approximately 44,000 distinct CDR3 sequences, with more than 5% of them counted one time only. Under 35% of the sample is held by the ten biggest clonotypes. The time point label, as the study defines it: day 60 (about 2 months) after transplantation. Per the publication, the treatment or condition label means: allogeneic hematopoietic cell transplantation with graft depleted of TCRalphabeta T cells and CD19 B cells.

The material was PBMCs, mostly from graft donor cells, obtained 60 days after TCRalphabeta/CD19-depleted stem cell transplant. These receptors all stem from a female patient aged 2-15 years who had a stem cell transplant for aplastic anemia, so the T cells may come from the graft donor.

This clonotype showed up many times. The genes are TRBV12-3 or TRBV12-4 and TRBJ2-1, with 10 bases identical to TRBD2. Trimming at V came to 2 bases and at J to 0 bases, leaving 13 bases not matched to a gene. This CDR3 has 20 amino acids. CDR3 residues: CASSLFRGASGSSSYNEQFF. The CDR3 DNA follows: TGTGCCAGCAGTTTATTCAGGGGGGCTAGCGGGAGTAGCTCCTACAATGAGCAGTTCTTC.

This clonotype was counted only a few times. The chain combines TRBV30 with TRBJ2-7, with a possible D match to TRBD2 (6 bases). The CDR3 is 14 amino acids. Trimming removed 5 bases at V and 0 bases at J, with 14 bases between. Per germline, CDR1 GTSNPN and CDR2 SVGIG (reference sequence). The CDR3 is CAWVGTSSSYEQYF. The CDR3 DNA reads as TGTGCCTGGGTAGGGACTTCCAGCTCCTACGAGCAGTACTTC. Variable domain in full (rest from reference TRBV30 and TRBJ2-7): SQTIHQWPATLVQPVGSPLSLECTVEGTSNPNLYWYRQAAGRGLQLLFYSVGIGQISSEVPQNLSASRPQDRQFILSSKKLLLSDSGFYLCAWVGTSSSYEQYFGPGTRLTVT.

In its sample, this clonotype was seen many times. V and J are TRBV7-3 and TRBJ2-2; no reliable D call. With 5 bases removed from V and 2 bases from J, the gap between germline ends came to 6 bases. CDR3 length: 13 amino acids. The germline V gene has CDR1 SGHTA and CDR2 FQGTGA. The CDR3 sequence: CASSTSNTGELFF. The CDR3 bases are TGTGCCAGCAGCACCTCAAACACCGGGGAGCTGTTTTTT.

This clonotype was observed many times. This sequence joins TRBV28 and TRBJ2-6; TRBD1 aligns across 10 bases. The CDR3 spans 18 residues. Germline CDR1 and CDR2: MDHEN and SYDVKM. V lost 1 base to trimming and J lost 1 base; unmatched junction nucleotides: 4. The CDR3 protein is CASSLLGTGASGANVLTF. For the CDR3, the DNA is TGTGCCAGCAGTTTATTGGGGACAGGGGCTTCTGGGGCCAACGTCCTGACTTTC.

In this sample, this clonotype turned up many times. The chain joins TRBV20-1 to TRBJ1-6; D is ambiguous. This CDR3 has 13 amino acids. The V gene lost 1 base and the J gene lost 4 bases, with 5 bases spanning the gap. CDR1 DFQATT and CDR2 SNEGSKA come from the germline V gene (reference sequence). The CDR3 DNA reads as TGCAGTGCTAGAGGACCGTATAATTCACCCCTCCACTTT. Its protein product is CSARGPYNSPLHF.

The genes are TRBV2 and TRBJ2-7; no definite D call. The CDR3 contains 11 residues. V lost 7 bases to trimming and J lost 3 bases, with 7 bases between them. Germline V lookup: CDR1 SNHLY, CDR2 FYNNEI. CDR3 DNA sequence: TGTGCCAGCATCACGGGCTACGAGCAGTACTTC. This codes for CASITGYEQYF.

This clonotype was seen ten or more times. This chain joins TRBV7-2 and TRBJ2-7; perhaps TRBD2 as D (5 bases). The CDR3 extends over 15 amino acids. Germline lookup yields CDR1 SGHTA and CDR2 FQGNSA. The V and J ends lost 3 bases and 6 bases respectively, with 18 bases between them. The CDR3 spells CASSLNNIFGIEQYF. The CDR3 coding sequence is TGTGCCAGCAGCTTGAATAATATTTTCGGGATCGAGCAGTACTTC.

This clonotype was recorded at least ten times. This rearrangement joins TRBV29-1 to TRBJ2-7; D is perhaps TRBD2 (6 bases). Deletions cut 4 bases from V and 2 bases from J, with 12 bases between. Germline CDR1 reads SQVTM; CDR2 reads ANQGSEA. This CDR3 contains 13 residues. The CDR3 here is CSVGRDHTYEQYF. The DNA for the CDR3 is TGCAGCGTTGGGAGGGACCATACCTACGAGCAGTACTTC.

The J gene is TRBJ1-3, the V gene TRBV7-9; tentative D call: TRBD1 (5 bases). The CDR3 runs to 23 residues. Trimming took off 5 bases at V and 0 bases at J, with 35 bases between the two ends. CDR1 and CDR2 from the germline V gene are SEHNR and FQNEAQ (reference sequence). The CDR3 loop reads CASSTSGGEGKPTNLGSGNTIYF. The CDR3 DNA is TGTGCCAGCAGCACTAGTGGGGGAGAGGGCAAGCCTACTAACCTCGGCTCTGGAAACACCATATATTTT.

In its sample, this clonotype was seen many times. The chain uses TRBV7-3 and TRBJ2-3; 8 bases match TRBD1. Germline V lookup: CDR1 SGHTA, CDR2 FQGTGA. CDR3 length: 14 residues. V shed 9 bases and J 2 bases; nucleotides not matched to a gene: 7. The CDR3 DNA sequence: TGTGCCAGTGCTCGGGACAGGTACACAGATACGCAGTATTTT. It yields the protein CASARDRYTDTQYF.

At least ten counts were recorded for this clonotype. The gene calls are TRBV29-1 and TRBJ1-5; D not resolved. CDR1 and CDR2 from the germline V gene are SQVTM and ANQGSEA. The V and J ends lost 6 bases and 0 bases respectively, with 12 bases between them. CDR3 length: 14 residues. The CDR3 DNA follows: TGCAGCGTCACTATTACAGATAGCAATCAGCCCCAGCATTTT. Translated, it gives CSVTITDSNQPQHF. The full variable domain, its missing parts supplied by reference TRBV29-1 and TRBJ1-5, is SAVISQKPSRDICQRGTSLTIQCQVDSQVTMMFWYRQQPGQSLTLIATANQGSEATYESGFVIDKFPISRPNLTFSTLTVSNMSPEDSSIYLCSVTITDSNQPQHFGDGTRLSIL.

In its sample, this clonotype was seen many times. J is TRBJ1-2 and V is TRBV20-1; D is possibly TRBD1 (5 bases). With 2 bases removed from V and 2 bases from J, the gap between germline ends came to 12 bases. The CDR3 is 14 residues long. Germline V lookup: CDR1 DFQATT, CDR2 SNEGSKA (reference sequence). The CDR3 region is CSARKQEGNYGYTF. DNA of the CDR3: TGCAGTGCTAGAAAACAGGAGGGCAACTATGGCTACACCTTC.

This clonotype has a count of ten or more. The rearrangement links TRBV7-2 to TRBJ2-3; 14 bases line up with TRBD2. With 6 bases clipped from V and 0 bases from J, the junction kept 5 bases outside the gene matches. The germline V gene has CDR1 SGHTA and CDR2 FQGNSA. This CDR3 spans 17 amino acids. As DNA, the CDR3 is TGTGCCAGCAGTCGACTAGCGGGGGGGCATAGCACAGATACGCAGTATTTT. Translation gives CASSRLAGGHSTDTQYF. Variable domain in full (rest from reference TRBV7-2 and TRBJ2-3): GAGVSQSPSNKVTEKGKDVELRCDPISGHTALYWYRQSLGQGLEFLIYFQGNSAPDKSGLPSDRFSAERTGGSVSTLTIQRTQQEDSAVYLCASSRLAGGHSTDTQYFGPGTRLTVL.

This clonotype has at least ten counts. V and J are TRBV29-1 and TRBJ2-1, with a weak D call TRBD2 (7 bases). Germline CDR1 is SQVTM and CDR2 is ANQGSEA. V was clipped by 7 bases and J by 7 bases, with 20 bases between them. The CDR3 has 14 amino acids. The CDR3 loop is CSAFRGGGGNEQFF. The DNA for the CDR3 is TGCAGCGCCTTCAGGGGCGGGGGCGGGAATGAGCAGTTCTTC.

In this sample, this clonotype turned up many times. The rearrangement links TRBV28 to TRBJ1-4, with unresolved D. With 8 bases removed from V and 7 bases from J, the gap between germline ends came to 14 bases. The CDR3 has 13 residues. Germline lookup yields CDR1 MDHEN and CDR2 SYDVKM. CDR3 in DNA: TGTGCCAGCTCAGGCTACAGCGTTGAAAAACTGTTTTTT. Translating gives CASSGYSVEKLFF.

This clonotype came up many times. This chain uses TRBV5-5 with TRBJ2-3; 10 nucleotides agree with TRBD1. Trimming took 0 bases from V and 4 from J; bases not matched to a gene: 8. CDR3 length: 17 amino acids. Germline lookup yields CDR1 SGHKS and CDR2 YYEKEE (reference sequence). This chain's CDR3 is CASSLEVWGQGPDTQYF. In DNA form, the CDR3 reads TGTGCCAGCAGCTTGGAAGTTTGGGGACAGGGGCCAGATACGCAGTATTTT.

The table lists this clonotype with many counts. The J gene is TRBJ2-3, the V gene TRBV10-3; 8 nucleotides align to TRBD1. V lost 5 bases and J lost 0; bases outside the gene matches: 4. CDR1 and CDR2 from the germline V gene are ENHRY and SYGVKD. The length of the CDR3 is 15 residues. CDR3 region: CAISSGTGSTDTQYF. DNA of the CDR3: TGTGCCATCAGTTCCGGGACAGGTAGCACAGATACGCAGTATTTT.

The table lists this clonotype with many counts. The chain carries TRBV28 and TRBJ2-3, with D possibly being TRBD1 (5 bases). CDR1 and CDR2 (germline): MDHEN, SYDVKM. Trimming took off 6 bases at V and 8 bases at J, with 9 bases between the two ends. The length of the CDR3 is 11 residues. The CDR3 is CASSKGSTQYF. Here the CDR3 DNA reads TGTGCCAGCAGCAAGGGGTCTACGCAGTATTTT.

This clonotype was seen many times. For the CDR3, the DNA is TGTGCCAGCAGCTTAGGTTCCCGCAAGACGAAGCAGTTCTTC. Translated: CASSLGSRKTKQFF. The rearrangement joins TRBV11-2 to TRBJ2-1; D is unclear. Between the trimmed V and J ends, which lost 1 base and 11 bases, there was a span of 15 bases. The CDR3 is made up of 14 amino acids. Germline assignment: CDR1 SGHAT and CDR2 FQNNGV.

The table lists this clonotype with many counts. The chain links TRBV9 to TRBJ1-1; D possibly corresponds to TRBD1 (5 bases). In germline, CDR1 is SGDLS, CDR2 YYNGEE. The CDR3 spans 17 residues. Trimming cost V 0 bases and J 1 base, with 16 bases left between them. The DNA for the CDR3 is TGTGCCAGCAGCGTAGGTAGGTGGGAGGGGACGAACACTGAAGCTTTCTTT. Residues: CASSVGRWEGTNTEAFF.

This clonotype was seen a few times. The chain combines TRBV20-1 with TRBJ2-2, with 7 nucleotides matching TRBD2. CDR1 is DFQATT, CDR2 SNEGSKA, per germline (reference sequence). With V trimmed by 6 bases and J by 7 bases, 11 bases remained unmatched. The CDR3 contains 14 residues. CDR3 bases: TGCAGTGCGGCGATAGCGGGTGGGGACGGGGAGCTGTTTTTT. It specifies CSAAIAGGDGELFF.

This clonotype has ten or more counts. The chain carries TRBV4-2 and TRBJ2-7; 8 bases align to TRBD1. Germline trimming cut 3 bases from V and 3 bases from J; bases unmatched to any gene: 10. The CDR3 is made up of 16 amino acids. Germline assignment: CDR1 LGHNA and CDR2 YNFKEQ. CDR3 bases: TGTGCCAGCAGCCAGACCGCCGGGACAGGTCGCTACGAGCAGTACTTC. The encoded protein is CASSQTAGTGRYEQYF.

This clonotype showed up many times. The chain is built from TRBV5-1 and TRBJ2-1; 7 nucleotides line up with TRBD2. The ends lost 1 base at V and 8 bases at J; junction bases unmatched: 6. The CDR3 extends over 14 amino acids. Germline V gives CDR1 SGHRS, CDR2 YFSETQ. The CDR3 nucleotides read TGCGCCAGCAGCTTGACGGGAGGACTCGATGAGCAGTTCTTC. This translates into CASSLTGGLDEQFF.

This chain uses TRBV20-1 with TRBJ2-5; tentatively, D is TRBD1 (6 bases). V lost 7 bases and J lost 2, with 17 bases in between. The CDR3 is 14 amino acids. CDR1 and CDR2 from the germline V gene are DFQATT and SNEGSKA (reference sequence). In DNA form, the CDR3 reads TGCAGTGTTCACTCAGGACAGCCTCAAGAGACCCAGTACTTC. This codes for CSVHSGQPQETQYF.

This clonotype was detected ten times or more. V and J are TRBV6-5 and TRBJ2-1; 15 bases are shared with TRBD2. Losses at the gene ends were 4 bases for V and 4 bases for J; bases not matched to a gene: 5. Per germline, CDR1 MNHEY and CDR2 SVGAGI. CDR3 length equals 17 residues. For the CDR3, the DNA is TGTGCCAGCAGTTGGGGACTAGCGGGAGGTTCATACAATGAGCAGTTCTTC. Its translation is CASSWGLAGGSYNEQFF.

At least ten counts were recorded for this clonotype. This chain connects TRBV5-1 to TRBJ2-2; tentatively, D is TRBD2 (5 bases). CDR3 length: 15 residues. V was trimmed by 4 bases and J by 1 base, leaving 11 bases between them. Per the germline V gene, CDR1 is SGHRS and CDR2 is YFSETQ. The CDR3 region is CASSLSVGNTGELFF. The CDR3 DNA sequence: TGCGCCAGCAGCCTTAGCGTAGGGAACACCGGGGAGCTGTTTTTT.

There are many counts of this clonotype. The rearrangement uses TRBV20-1 and TRBJ1-1; D not resolved. The germline CDR1 and CDR2 sequences are DFQATT and SNEGSKA (reference sequence). V lost 2 bases to trimming and J lost 0 bases, with 16 bases between them. The CDR3 contains 16 residues. The CDR3 region has the DNA TGCAGTGCTAGAAGGAGGTCAAGACTAATGAACACTGAAGCTTTCTTT. Amino acid sequence: CSARRRSRLMNTEAFF.

This clonotype has ten or more counts. The chain combines TRBV7-2 with TRBJ2-7; TRBD1 matches 9 bases. Trimming removed 2 bases from V and 2 bases from J; junction bases left unmatched: 7. CDR1 and CDR2 (germline): SGHTA, FQGNSA. The CDR3 spans 16 residues. The CDR3 loop is CASSLTGGTGTYEQYF. The DNA of the CDR3 is TGTGCCAGCAGCTTAACCGGGGGGACAGGGACCTACGAGCAGTACTTC.

This clonotype was observed many times. The V and J genes are TRBV28 and TRBJ1-5, with TRBD1 matching over 7 bases. Trimming cost V 7 bases and J 2 bases; bases outside gene matches: 8. The CDR3 loop spans 15 amino acids. CDR1 and CDR2 (germline): MDHEN, SYDVKM. The CDR3 DNA sequence: TGTGCCAGCATCGATAACAGGGGCGGCAATCAGCCCCAGCATTTT. Its protein is CASIDNRGGNQPQHF. Based on the CDR3 plus reference TRBV28 and TRBJ1-5, the full variable domain is DVKVTQSSRYLVKRTGEKVFLECVQDMDHENMFWYRQDPGLGLRLIYFSYDVKMKEKGDIPEGYSVSREKKERFSLILESASTNQTSMYLCASIDNRGGNQPQHFGDGTRLSIL.

On this clonotype: A much bigger clone sits one base away, suggesting this may be a read error. This chain connects TRBV28 to TRBJ1-2; D may be TRBD1 (6 bases). Germline assignment: CDR1 MDHEN and CDR2 SYDVKM. The CDR3 is 14 amino acids. The CDR3 is CASSQGGANYGFTF. The CDR3 DNA reads TGTGCCAGCTCACAGGGTGGGGCTAACTATGGCTTCACCTTC.